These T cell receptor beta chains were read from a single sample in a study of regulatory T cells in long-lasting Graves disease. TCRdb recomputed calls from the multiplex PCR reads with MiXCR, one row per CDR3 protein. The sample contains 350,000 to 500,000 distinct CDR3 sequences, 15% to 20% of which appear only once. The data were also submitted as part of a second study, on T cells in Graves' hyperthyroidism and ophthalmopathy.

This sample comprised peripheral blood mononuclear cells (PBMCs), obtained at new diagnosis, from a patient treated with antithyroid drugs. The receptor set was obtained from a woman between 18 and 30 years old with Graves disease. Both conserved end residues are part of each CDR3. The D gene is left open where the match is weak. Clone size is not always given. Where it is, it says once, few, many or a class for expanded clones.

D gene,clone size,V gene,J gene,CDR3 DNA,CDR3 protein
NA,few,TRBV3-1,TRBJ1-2,TGTGCCAGCAGCCGCGGGTCCCATGGCTACACCTTC,CASSRGSHGYTF
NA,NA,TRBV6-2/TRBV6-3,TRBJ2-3,TGTGCCAGCAGTACCCCAGGGTTGCCACCCACAGATACGCAGTATTTT,CASSTPGLPPTDTQYF
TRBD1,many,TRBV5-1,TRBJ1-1,TGCGCCAGCAGCTTGGCCGGGACAGGGGACACTGAAGCTTTCTTT,CASSLAGTGDTEAFF
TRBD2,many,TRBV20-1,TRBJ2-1,TGCAGTGCCCGACTAGCGGGAGACCTCTACAATGAGCAGTTCTTC,CSARLAGDLYNEQFF
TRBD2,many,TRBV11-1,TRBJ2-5,TGTGCCAGCAGCAAGTGGGAGGGACAAGAGACCCAGTACTTC,CASSKWEGQETQYF
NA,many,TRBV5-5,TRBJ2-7,TGTGCCAGCTCACCCGCGGGGATCTACGAGCAGTACTTC,CASSPAGIYEQYF
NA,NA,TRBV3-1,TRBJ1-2,TGTGCCAGCAGCCAAGGACAGGTCGTTTCTTCCGGCTACACCTTC,CASSQGQVVSSGYTF
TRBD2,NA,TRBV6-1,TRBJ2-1,TGTGCCAGCAGCGACGGTATAGCGGGAGGCTACAATGAGCAGTTCTTC,CASSDGIAGGYNEQFF
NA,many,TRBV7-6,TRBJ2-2,TGTGCCAGCAGCCCTCGACAGATGAACACCGGGGAGCTGTTTTTT,CASSPRQMNTGELFF
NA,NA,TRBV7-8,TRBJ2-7,TGTGCCAGCAGCTTATCAGGGGACTCCTACGAGCAGTACTTC,CASSLSGDSYEQYF
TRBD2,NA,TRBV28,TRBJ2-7,TGTGCCAGCAGTTCGCCAGCGGGAGTCTCTAGAGAGCAGTACTTC,CASSSPAGVSREQYF
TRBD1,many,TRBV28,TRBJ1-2,TGTGCCACAGTATCCGGGACAGGGACCTATGGCTACACCTTC,CATVSGTGTYGYTF
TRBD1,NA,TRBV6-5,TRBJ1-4,TGTGCCAGCAGTCACTACGGGGGACAGGGGGCTCAGACCGAAAAACTGTTTTTT,CASSHYGGQGAQTEKLFF
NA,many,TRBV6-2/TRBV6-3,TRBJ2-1,TGTGCCAGCGTCCCCAGCCTCCGTGAGCAGTTCTTC,CASVPSLREQFF
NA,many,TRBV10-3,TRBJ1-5,TGTGCCACGATCGACCGACCGAATCAGCCCCAGCATTTT,CATIDRPNQPQHF
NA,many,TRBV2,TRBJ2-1,TGTGCCAGCACAAAGACTGGTCATGAGCAGTTCTTC,CASTKTGHEQFF
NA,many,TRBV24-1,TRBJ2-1,TGTGCCACCAGTGATGGAGGGTCATCACGCTACAATGAGCAGTTCTTC,CATSDGGSSRYNEQFF
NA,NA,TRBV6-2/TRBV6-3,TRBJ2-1,TGTGCCAGCAGTTCGGCTCCCGGCCAGACTCGGAATGAGCAGTTCTTC,CASSSAPGQTRNEQFF
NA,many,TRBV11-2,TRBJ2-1,TGTGCCAGCAGCCCAGGAAGACGCACGTACAATGAGCAGTTCTTC,CASSPGRRTYNEQFF
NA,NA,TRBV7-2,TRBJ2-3,TGTGCCAGCAGCTTTGACGGGAGCCTCACAGATACGCAGTATTTT,CASSFDGSLTDTQYF
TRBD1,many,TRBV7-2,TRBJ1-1,TGTGCCAGCAGCTTAGCCCAGGGGGCGTTTAGGAACACTGAAGCTTTCTTT,CASSLAQGAFRNTEAFF
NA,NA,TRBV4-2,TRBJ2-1,TGTGCCAGCAGCCAAGTAGAATCCTACAATGAGCAGTTCTTC,CASSQVESYNEQFF
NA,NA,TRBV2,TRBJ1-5,TGTGCCAGCAGTGTTCGGGGGCTGGGTCAGCCCCAGCATTTT,CASSVRGLGQPQHF
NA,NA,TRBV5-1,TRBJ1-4,TGCGCCAGCAGCACAGACAGCAGCTTCACTGAAAAACTGTTTTTT,CASSTDSSFTEKLFF
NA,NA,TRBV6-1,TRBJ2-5,TGTGCCAGCAGTGAAGATGGAGAGACCCAGTACTTC,CASSEDGETQYF
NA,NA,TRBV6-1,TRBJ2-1,TGTGCCAGCAGCTCCATCGGGGGGCGCGGGAATTTTGACAATGAGCAGTTCTTC,CASSSIGGRGNFDNEQFF
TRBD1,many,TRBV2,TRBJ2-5,TGTGCCAGCAGGGGGGACAGGCTACAAGAGACCCAGTACTTC,CASRGDRLQETQYF
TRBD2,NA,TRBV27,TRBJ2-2,TGTGCCAGCAGTGTTGCCGAGCGGGGGAACACCGGGGAGCTGTTTTTT,CASSVAERGNTGELFF
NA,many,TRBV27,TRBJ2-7,TGTGCCAGCAGTCACTCCGCGGACGGAGACTCCTACGAGCAGTACTTC,CASSHSADGDSYEQYF
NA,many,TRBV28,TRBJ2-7,TGTGCCAGCAGTTTTGGGTACTACGAGCAGTACTTC,CASSFGYYEQYF
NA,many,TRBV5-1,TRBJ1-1,TGCGCCAGCACGTGGGACCTGAACACTGAAGCTTTCTTT,CASTWDLNTEAFF
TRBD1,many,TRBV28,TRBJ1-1,TGTGCCAGCAGTTCAACAGGGGGCTTGTCGGACACTGAAGCTTTCTTT,CASSSTGGLSDTEAFF
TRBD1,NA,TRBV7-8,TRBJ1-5,TGTGCCAGCAGCCAACGACAGGGGTTTGGCAATCAGCCCCAGCATTTT,CASSQRQGFGNQPQHF
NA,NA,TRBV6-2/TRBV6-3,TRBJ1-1,TGTGCCAGCAGTTACTCTTGGGGCCTAATGAACACTGAAGCTTTCTTT,CASSYSWGLMNTEAFF
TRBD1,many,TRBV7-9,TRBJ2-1,TGTGCCAGCAGAAGACAGGGGGCCGGTAATGAGCAGTTCTTC,CASRRQGAGNEQFF
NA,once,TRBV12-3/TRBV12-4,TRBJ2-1,TGTGCCAGCACCACCGGCCTCCTGAGTTACAATGAGCAGTTCTTC,CASTTGLLSYNEQFF
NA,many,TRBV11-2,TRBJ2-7,TGTGCCAGCAGCTTAGAAACGGTCAGCTCCTACGAGCAGTACTTC,CASSLETVSSYEQYF
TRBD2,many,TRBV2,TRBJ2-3,TGTGCCAGCAGCCAACTAGCGGGACTACGCACAGATACGCAGTATTTT,CASSQLAGLRTDTQYF
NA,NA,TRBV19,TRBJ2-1,TGTGCCAGTAGGACAGCAAGCTCCTACAATGAGCAGTTCTTC,CASRTASSYNEQFF
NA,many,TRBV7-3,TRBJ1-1,TGTGCCAGCAGCCTAAGTGGGGGGCACACTGAAGCTTTCTTT,CASSLSGGHTEAFF
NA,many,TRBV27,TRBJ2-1,TGTGCCAGCAGTTTATACTTGGGGTCGACTAGGGATGAGCAGTTCTTC,CASSLYLGSTRDEQFF
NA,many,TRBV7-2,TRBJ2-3,TGTGCCAGCAGCTTCACAGCCACAGATACGCAGTATTTT,CASSFTATDTQYF
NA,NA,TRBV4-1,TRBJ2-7,TGCGCCAGCAGCCAAGGCGGGGCTAGCTCCTACGAGCAGTACTTC,CASSQGGASSYEQYF
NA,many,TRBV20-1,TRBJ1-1,TGCAGTGCTAGACAAAGTGGCACTGAAGCTTTCTTT,CSARQSGTEAFF
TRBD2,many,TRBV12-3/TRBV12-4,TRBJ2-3,TGTGCCAGCAGTTTAATAACCCTTGGCGGGGGGAGACGGGGTGGCACAGATACGCAGTATTTT,CASSLITLGGGRRGGTDTQYF
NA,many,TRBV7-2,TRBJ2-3,TGTGCCAGCAGCCCCACCCGCACAGATACGCAGTATTTT,CASSPTRTDTQYF
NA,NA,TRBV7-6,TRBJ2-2,TGTGCCAGCAGCCTAGGGATGCCGGGCGGGGAGCTGTTTTTT,CASSLGMPGGELFF
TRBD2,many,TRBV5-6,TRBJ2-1,TGTGCCAGCAGCTTTCTAGCGGGAGGCGGGTACAATGAGCAGTTCTTC,CASSFLAGGGYNEQFF
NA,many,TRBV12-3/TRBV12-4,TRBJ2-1,TGTGCCAGCAGTTTAGGCGGGAACCCGACAGCCACATACAATGAGCAGTTCTTC,CASSLGGNPTATYNEQFF
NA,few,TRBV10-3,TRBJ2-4,TGTGCCATCACCCCCGGGGGCGGGATGGCCCAGTACTTC,CAITPGGGMAQYF
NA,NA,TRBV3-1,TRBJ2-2,TGTGCCAGCAGCGAGGGCGCCACCGGGGAGCTGTTTTTT,CASSEGATGELFF
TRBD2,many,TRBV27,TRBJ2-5,TGTGCCAGCAGCCTAGGGACTAGCGGGAGCCAAGAGACCCAGTACTTC,CASSLGTSGSQETQYF
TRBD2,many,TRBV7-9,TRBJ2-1,TGTGCCAGCAGCTTAGGGTCTCTTTGGCTAGCGGGAGTCGGGAATGAGCAGTTCTTC,CASSLGSLWLAGVGNEQFF
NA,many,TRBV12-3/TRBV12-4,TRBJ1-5,TGTGCCAGCAGTAACCACAATCAGCCCCAGCATTTT,CASSNHNQPQHF